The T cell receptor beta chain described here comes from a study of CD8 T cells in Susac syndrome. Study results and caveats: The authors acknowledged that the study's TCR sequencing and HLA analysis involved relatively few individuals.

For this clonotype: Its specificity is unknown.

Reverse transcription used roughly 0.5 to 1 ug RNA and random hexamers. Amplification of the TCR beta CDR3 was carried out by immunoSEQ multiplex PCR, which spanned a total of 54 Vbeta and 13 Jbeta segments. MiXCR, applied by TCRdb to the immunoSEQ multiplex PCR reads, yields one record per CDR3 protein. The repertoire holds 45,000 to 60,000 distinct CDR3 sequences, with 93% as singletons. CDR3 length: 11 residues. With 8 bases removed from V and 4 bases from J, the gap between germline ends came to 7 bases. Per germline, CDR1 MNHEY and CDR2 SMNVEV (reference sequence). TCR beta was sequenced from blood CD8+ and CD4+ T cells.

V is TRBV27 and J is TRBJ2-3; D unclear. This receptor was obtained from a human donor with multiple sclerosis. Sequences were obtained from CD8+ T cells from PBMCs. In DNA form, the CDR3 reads TGTGCCAGCTACGCACCAGATACGCAGTATTTT. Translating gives CASYAPDTQYF.